Presented here are 15 T cell receptor beta chains from one specimen sequenced in a study of cytomegalovirus exposure and HLA in healthy donors. The PCR used 60 Vbeta and 13 Jbeta primers. Produced via immunoSEQ multiplex PCR; TCRdb's table is partial and in-frame only. The sample records roughly 130,000 clones, 80% to 85% being singletons. Sequencing used PBMCs. The receptors were sampled from a male donor in good health and CMV-seropositive.

This clone has more than one count but fewer than ten. V and J are TRBV5-1 and TRBJ2-5; D call uncertain. The better agreement between TRBJ2-7 and the DNA end casts doubt on the J call. CDR1 is SGHRS and CDR2 is YFSETQ in the germline V gene. This CDR3 has 11 amino acids. The CDR3 here is CASGSGHEQYF. The CDR3 nucleotides are TGCGCCAGCGGTTCAGGCCACGAGCAGTACTTC.

V is TRBV5-4 and J is TRBJ1-2, with D possibly matching TRBD1 (5 bases). There are 12 residues in the CDR3. Germline CDR1 reads SGHNT; CDR2 reads YYREEE (reference sequence). Deletions cut 2 bases from V and 10 bases from J, with 12 bases between. The CDR3 DNA is TGTGCCAGCAGCTTTATGGGGGGACTCTACACCTTC. Protein: CASSFMGGLYTF. Complete variable domain (other parts from reference TRBV5-4 and TRBJ1-2): ETGVTQSPTHLIKTRGQQVTLRCSSQSGHNTVSWYQQALGQGPQFIFQYYREEENGRGNFPPRFSGLQFPNYSSELNVNALELDDSALYLCASSFMGGLYTFGSGTRLTVV.

V usage is TRBV7-9 and J usage is TRBJ2-3, with D tentatively TRBD2 (7 bases). V was shortened by 5 bases and J by 0 bases, with 24 bases between the two germline ends. Germline V lookup: CDR1 SEHNR, CDR2 FQNEAQ (reference sequence). There are 19 residues in the CDR3. The CDR3 region has the DNA TGTGCCAGCAGCCCATCGGGGGGCGCGTCTGGGGTTAGCACAGATACGCAGTATTTT. Amino acids: CASSPSGGASGVSTDTQYF. Looking up the rest from reference TRBV7-9 and TRBJ2-3 gives the full variable domain: DTGVSQNPRHKITKRGQNVTFRCDPISEHNRLYWYRQTLGQGPEFLTYFQNEAQLEKSRLLSDRFSAERPKGSFSTLEIQRTEQGDSAMYLCASSPSGGASGVSTDTQYFGPGTRLTVL.

This chain links TRBV11-3 with TRBJ2-7; no definite D call. The CDR3 has 13 residues. V lost 2 bases, J lost 4 bases, and 9 bases lay in between. Germline lookup yields CDR1 SGHNT and CDR2 YENEEA. In nucleotides, the CDR3 is TGTGCCAGCAGCTTATACCCCAGTTACGAGCAGTACTTC. Translating it yields CASSLYPSYEQYF.

CDR3 sequence (DNA): TGTGCCAGCAGCGTAGTGGCTAGCGGCTCTGAGACCCAGTACTTC. As protein: CASSVVASGSETQYF. The rearrangement joins TRBV9 to TRBJ2-5, with 7 bases matching TRBD2. Germline V gene data show CDR1 as SGDLS and CDR2 as YYNGEE. After removal of 0 bases from V and 5 bases from J, the junction contained 7 bases not matched to a gene. CDR3 length: 15 residues.

The chain employs TRBV7-9 and TRBJ2-3; 8 bases align to TRBD1. V lost 4 bases and J lost 3; bases outside the gene matches: 3. Germline V lookup: CDR1 SEHNR, CDR2 FQNEAQ (reference sequence). The CDR3 spans 14 residues. The CDR3 sequence is CASSSTGATDTQYF. The CDR3 bases are TGTGCCAGCAGCTCGACAGGGGCTACAGATACGCAGTATTTT.

Of note for this clone: Other DNA sequences of this sample code for an identical CDR3. This chain joins TRBV19 and TRBJ2-3, with D possibly TRBD2 on 6 matching bases. Deletions cut 3 bases from V and 1 base from J, with 11 bases between. CDR3 length: 15 amino acids. The V gene's germline CDR1 is LNHDA and CDR2 SQIVND (reference sequence). The CDR3 here is CASSMGGPGTDTQYF. The CDR3 DNA reads TGTGCCAGTAGTATGGGGGGACCCGGCACAGATACGCAGTATTTT.

The gene calls are TRBV13 and TRBJ2-7; TRBD1 matches 8 bases. Germline V gives CDR1 PRHDT, CDR2 FYEKMQ (reference sequence). There are 14 residues in the CDR3. The V gene end was trimmed by 5 bases and the J gene end by 2 bases; junction bases not matched to a gene: 5. CDR3 sequence (DNA): TGTGCCAGCAGCCATGCCAGGGGGCCCTACGAGCAGTACTTC. Translating it yields CASSHARGPYEQYF.

A word on this clone: Other DNA variants within this sample encode the same CDR3. The V call is TRBV7-9, the J call TRBJ2-3; 7 bases fit TRBD1. The CDR3 totals 13 residues. J gave up 6 bases and V 6 bases, and 6 bases lay outside the gene matches. Germline CDR1 and CDR2: SEHNR and FQNEAQ (reference sequence). The CDR3 spells CASSPRQGDTQYF. The CDR3 DNA reads as TGTGCCAGCAGTCCTAGACAGGGCGATACGCAGTATTTT.

The chain uses TRBV9 and TRBJ1-1; 7 bases map to TRBD1. Per germline, CDR1 SGDLS and CDR2 YYNGEE. The CDR3 spans 14 residues. Trimming at V came to 2 bases and at J to 3 bases, leaving 4 bases not matched to a gene. As DNA, the CDR3 is TGTGCCAGCAGCGTCCTCAGGGGGGACACTGAAGCTTTCTTT. This codes for CASSVLRGDTEAFF.

The J gene is TRBJ2-3, the V gene TRBV4-3; 14 bases agree with TRBD2. Germline trimming cut 1 base from V and 7 bases from J; bases unmatched to any gene: 7. The germline V gene has CDR1 LGHNA and CDR2 YSLEER. The CDR3 extends over 17 amino acids. The CDR3 nucleotides read TGCGCCAGCAGCCAAGCCCGGACTAGCGGGAGGTCAAATACGCAGTATTTT. Protein sequence: CASSQARTSGRSNTQYF.

The rearrangement links TRBV10-3 to TRBJ2-3; TRBD2 might be the D (6 bases). V was cut by 7 bases and J by 4 bases, with 12 bases left in between. This CDR3 has 13 residues. The germline CDR1 and CDR2 sequences are ENHRY and SYGVKD. The CDR3 DNA sequence: TGTGCCATCAAGGCGGGGTTTGCAGATACGCAGTATTTT. It codes for CAIKAGFADTQYF.

This clone was seen only a few times. This chain connects TRBV4-3 to TRBJ2-3; 7 nucleotides line up with TRBD1. CDR1 and CDR2 from the germline V gene are LGHNA and YSLEER. CDR3 length: 15 residues. V lost 0 bases to trimming and J lost 4 bases; unmatched junction nucleotides: 4. As DNA, the CDR3 is TGCGCCAGCAGCCAAGAAGGAACAGGGGCAGATACGCAGTATTTT. It encodes CASSQEGTGADTQYF.

The gene calls are TRBV6-6 and TRBJ2-7; 10 bases fit TRBD1. There are 14 residues in the CDR3. Germline CDR1 is MNHNY and CDR2 is SVGAGI (reference sequence). Trimming removed 2 bases from V and 3 bases from J; junction bases left unmatched: 1. CDR3 sequence: CASSYRDRGYEQYF. CDR3 DNA sequence: TGTGCCAGCAGTTACCGGGACAGGGGCTACGAGCAGTACTTC.

CDR3 DNA sequence: TGTGCCAGCAGCTTACTAGCGGGGGGCTCCTACGAGCAGTACTTC. Translated: CASSLLAGGSYEQYF. The chain combines TRBV2 with TRBJ2-7; TRBD2 matches at 12 bases. CDR1 SNHLY and CDR2 FYNNEI come from the germline V gene. This CDR3 comprises 15 residues. V shed 6 bases, J shed 0 bases, and the junction held 3 bases outside the gene matches.